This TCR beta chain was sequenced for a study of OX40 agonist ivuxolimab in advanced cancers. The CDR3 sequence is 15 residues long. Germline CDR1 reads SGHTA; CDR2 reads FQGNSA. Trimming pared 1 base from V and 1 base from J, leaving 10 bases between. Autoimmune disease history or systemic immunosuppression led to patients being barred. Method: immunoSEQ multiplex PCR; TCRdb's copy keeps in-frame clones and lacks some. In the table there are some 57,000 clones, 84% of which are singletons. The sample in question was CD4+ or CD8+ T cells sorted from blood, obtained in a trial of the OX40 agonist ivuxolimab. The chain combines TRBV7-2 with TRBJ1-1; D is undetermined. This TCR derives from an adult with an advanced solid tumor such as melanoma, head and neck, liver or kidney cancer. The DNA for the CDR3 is TGTGCCAGCAGCTTAGACGGCACAACGAACACTGAAGCTTTCTTT. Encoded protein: CASSLDGTTNTEAFF.